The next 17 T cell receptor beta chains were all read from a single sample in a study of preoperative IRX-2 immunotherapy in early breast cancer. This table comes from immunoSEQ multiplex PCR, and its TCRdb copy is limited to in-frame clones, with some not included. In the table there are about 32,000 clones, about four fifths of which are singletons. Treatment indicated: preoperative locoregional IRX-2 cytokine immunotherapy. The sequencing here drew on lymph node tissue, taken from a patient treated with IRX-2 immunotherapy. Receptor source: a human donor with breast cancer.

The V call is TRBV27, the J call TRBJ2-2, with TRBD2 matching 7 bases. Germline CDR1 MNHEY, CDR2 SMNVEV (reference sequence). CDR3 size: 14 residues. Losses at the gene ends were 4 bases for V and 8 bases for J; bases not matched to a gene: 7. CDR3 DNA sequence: TGTGCCAGCAGTTGGGCTAGCGGTGGGGGGGAGCTGTTTTTT. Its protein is CASSWASGGGELFF.

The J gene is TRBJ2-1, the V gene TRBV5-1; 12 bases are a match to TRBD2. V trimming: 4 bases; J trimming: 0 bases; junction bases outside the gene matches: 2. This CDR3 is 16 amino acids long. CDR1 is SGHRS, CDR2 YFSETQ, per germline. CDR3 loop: CASSLLAGGSYNEQFF. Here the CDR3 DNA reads TGCGCCAGCAGCCTACTAGCGGGGGGCTCCTACAATGAGCAGTTCTTC.

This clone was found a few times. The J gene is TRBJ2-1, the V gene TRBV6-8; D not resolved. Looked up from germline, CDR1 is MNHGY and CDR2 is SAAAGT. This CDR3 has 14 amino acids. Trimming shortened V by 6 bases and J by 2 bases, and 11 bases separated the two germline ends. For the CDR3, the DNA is TGTGCCAGCAGCGGGCGCTCCCCCTACAATGAGCAGTTCTTC. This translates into CASSGRSPYNEQFF.

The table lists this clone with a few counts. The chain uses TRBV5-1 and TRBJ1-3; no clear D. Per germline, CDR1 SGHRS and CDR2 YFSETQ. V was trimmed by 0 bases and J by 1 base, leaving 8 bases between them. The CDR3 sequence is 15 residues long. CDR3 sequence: CASSLAITSGNTIYF. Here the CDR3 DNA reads TGCGCCAGCAGCTTGGCAATAACATCTGGAAACACCATATATTTT.

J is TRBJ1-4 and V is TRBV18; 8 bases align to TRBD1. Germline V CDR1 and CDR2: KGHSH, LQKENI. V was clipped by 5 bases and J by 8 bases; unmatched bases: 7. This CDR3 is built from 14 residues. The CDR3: CASSSDRGWEKLFF. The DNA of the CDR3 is TGTGCCAGCTCATCTGACAGGGGATGGGAAAAACTGTTTTTT. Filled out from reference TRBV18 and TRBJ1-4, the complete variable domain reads NAGVMQNPRHLVRRRGQEARLRCSPMKGHSHVYWYRQLPEEGLKFMVYLQKENIIDESGMPKERFSAEFPKEGPSILRIQQVVRGDSAAYFCASSSDRGWEKLFFGSGTQLSVL.

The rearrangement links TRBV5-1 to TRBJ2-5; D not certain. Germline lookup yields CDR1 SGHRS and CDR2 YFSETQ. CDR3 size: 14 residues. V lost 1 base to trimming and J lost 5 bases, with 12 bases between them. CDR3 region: CASSLRRFGETQYF. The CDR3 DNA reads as TGCGCCAGCAGCTTGAGGCGGTTCGGGGAGACCCAGTACTTC.

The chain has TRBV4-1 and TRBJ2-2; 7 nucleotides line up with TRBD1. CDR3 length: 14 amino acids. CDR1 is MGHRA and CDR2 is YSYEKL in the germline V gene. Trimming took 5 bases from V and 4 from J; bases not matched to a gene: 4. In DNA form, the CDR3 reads TGCGCCAGCAGCGTGGACAGGACCACCGGGGAGCTGTTTTTT. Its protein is CASSVDRTTGELFF.

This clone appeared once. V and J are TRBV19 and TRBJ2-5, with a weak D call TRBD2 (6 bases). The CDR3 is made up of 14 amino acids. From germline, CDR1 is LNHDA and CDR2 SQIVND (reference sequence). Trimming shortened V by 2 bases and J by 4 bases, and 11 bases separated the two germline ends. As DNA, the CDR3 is TGTGCCAGTAGTATACAAGGGCGGGGAGAGACCCAGTACTTC. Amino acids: CASSIQGRGETQYF. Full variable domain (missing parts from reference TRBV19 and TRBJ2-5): DGGITQSPKYLFRKEGQNVTLSCEQNLNHDAMYWYRQDPGQGLRLIYYSQIVNDFQKGDIAEGYSVSREKKESFPLTVTSAQKNPTAFYLCASSIQGRGETQYFGPGTRLLVL.

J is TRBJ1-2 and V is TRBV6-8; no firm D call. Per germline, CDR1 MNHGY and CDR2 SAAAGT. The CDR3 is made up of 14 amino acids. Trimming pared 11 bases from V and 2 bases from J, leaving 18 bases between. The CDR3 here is CALLDQGPNYGYTF. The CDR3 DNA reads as TGTGCCCTCCTTGATCAAGGGCCCAACTATGGCTACACCTTC.

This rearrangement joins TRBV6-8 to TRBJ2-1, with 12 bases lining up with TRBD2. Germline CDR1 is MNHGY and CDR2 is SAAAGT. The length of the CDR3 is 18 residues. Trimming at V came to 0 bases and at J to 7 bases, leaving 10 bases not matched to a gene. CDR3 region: CASSYSWAGLAGRNEQFF. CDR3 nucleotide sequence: TGTGCCAGCAGTTACTCGTGGGCCGGACTAGCGGGGAGAAATGAGCAGTTCTTC.

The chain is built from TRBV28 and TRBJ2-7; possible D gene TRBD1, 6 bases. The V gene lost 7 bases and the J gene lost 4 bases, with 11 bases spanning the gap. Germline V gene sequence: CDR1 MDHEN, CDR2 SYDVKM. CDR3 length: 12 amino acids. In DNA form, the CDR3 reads TGTGCCAGCAATCAGGGGCGTTACGAGCAGTACTTC. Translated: CASNQGRYEQYF.

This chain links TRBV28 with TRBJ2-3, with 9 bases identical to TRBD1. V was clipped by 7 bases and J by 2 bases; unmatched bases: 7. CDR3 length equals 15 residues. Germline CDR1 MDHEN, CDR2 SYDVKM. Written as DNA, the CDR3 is TGTGCCAGCACTAACAGGGGGCTAGCCACAGATACGCAGTATTTT. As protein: CASTNRGLATDTQYF.

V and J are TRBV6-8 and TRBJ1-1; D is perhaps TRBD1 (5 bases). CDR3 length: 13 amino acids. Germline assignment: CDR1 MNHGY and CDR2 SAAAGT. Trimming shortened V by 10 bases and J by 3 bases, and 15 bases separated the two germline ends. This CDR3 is CAIAKQVYTEAFF. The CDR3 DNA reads TGTGCCATTGCCAAACAGGTCTACACTGAAGCTTTCTTT.

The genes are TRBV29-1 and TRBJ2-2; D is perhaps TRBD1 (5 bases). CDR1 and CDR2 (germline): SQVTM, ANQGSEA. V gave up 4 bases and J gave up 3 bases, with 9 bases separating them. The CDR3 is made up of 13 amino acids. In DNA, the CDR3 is TGCAGCGTTGGGCAACAGGACACCGGGGAGCTGTTTTTT. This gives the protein CSVGQQDTGELFF.

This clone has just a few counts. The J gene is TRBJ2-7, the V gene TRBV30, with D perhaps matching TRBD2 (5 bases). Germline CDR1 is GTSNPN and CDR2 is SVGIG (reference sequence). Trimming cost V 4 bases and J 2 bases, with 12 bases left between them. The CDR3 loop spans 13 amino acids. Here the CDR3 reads CAWTGIPTYEQYF. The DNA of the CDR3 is TGTGCCTGGACCGGGATACCAACCTACGAGCAGTACTTC.

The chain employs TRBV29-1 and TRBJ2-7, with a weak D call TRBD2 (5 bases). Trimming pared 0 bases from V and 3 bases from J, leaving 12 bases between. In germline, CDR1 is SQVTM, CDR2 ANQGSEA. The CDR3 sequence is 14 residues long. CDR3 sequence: CSVEDRSGVYEQYF. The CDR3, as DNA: TGCAGCGTTGAAGATCGGAGCGGAGTCTACGAGCAGTACTTC.

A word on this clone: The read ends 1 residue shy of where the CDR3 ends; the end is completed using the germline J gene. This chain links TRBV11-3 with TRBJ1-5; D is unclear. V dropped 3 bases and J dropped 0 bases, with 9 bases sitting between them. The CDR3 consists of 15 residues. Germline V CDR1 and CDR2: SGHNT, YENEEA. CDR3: CASSLVKGSNQPQHF. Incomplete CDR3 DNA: TGTGCCAGCAGCTTGGTAAAAGGTAGCAATCAGCCCCAGCAT. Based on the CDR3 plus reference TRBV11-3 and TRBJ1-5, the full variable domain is EAGVVQSPRYKIIEKKQPVAFWCNPISGHNTLYWYLQNLGQGPELLIRYENEEAVDDSQLPKDRFSAERLKGVDSTLKIQPAELGDSAVYLCASSLVKGSNQPQHFGDGTRLSIL.